This T cell receptor beta chain was captured by sequencing in a study of shared clonotypes between healthy human individuals. Genomic DNA from each subset was divided evenly over several immunoSEQ plates. Clones were sequenced by immunoSEQ multiplex PCR, and TCRdb holds only the in-frame ones, with some missing. In the table there are some 580,000 clones, about 97% of which are singletons. Losses at the gene ends were 0 bases for V and 6 bases for J; bases not matched to a gene: 14. CDR1 and CDR2 from the germline V gene are SGHVS and FQNEAQ. This CDR3 has 18 amino acids. The chain has TRBV7-8 and TRBJ2-1; 7 bases agree with TRBD2. The sequenced sample was naive CD4+ T cells sorted from blood. The subset denotes: CD45RA+ positively selected. This receptor was taken from a woman in her twenties or thirties in good health. The chain's CDR3 is CASSLALMRTSAFNEQFF. CDR3 in DNA: TGTGCCAGCAGCTTAGCGCTAATGAGGACTAGTGCTTTCAATGAGCAGTTCTTC.